This entry lists 30 T cell receptor beta chains sequenced from one sample in a study of blood T cell repertoires in COVID-19. Repertoires were generated with immunoSEQ multiplex PCR, while TCRdb's copy carries only in-frame clones and drops some. Among fewer than 700,000 clones listed, about 89% were seen once. Specimen: peripheral blood. These receptors were collected from a woman aged 45-59 years with COVID-19, enrolled during active disease.

This chain connects TRBV5-1 to TRBJ2-2; D might be TRBD1 (5 bases). From germline, CDR1 is SGHRS and CDR2 YFSETQ. V was shortened by 4 bases and J by 0 bases, with 10 bases between the two germline ends. This CDR3 region has 15 residues. The CDR3 loop reads CASSVTGSNTGELFF. The CDR3 DNA follows: TGCGCCAGCAGCGTTACAGGATCGAACACCGGGGAGCTGTTTTTT.

The chain has TRBV12-3 or TRBV12-4 and TRBJ1-1; TRBD1 is a possible D gene (5 bases). The germline V and J ends were trimmed by 6 bases and 1 base, with 9 bases remaining between them. The CDR3 has 13 residues. The CDR3 sequence is CASREQENTEAFF. Written as DNA, the CDR3 is TGTGCCAGCAGGGAACAGGAGAACACTGAAGCTTTCTTT.

This chain connects TRBV5-1 to TRBJ2-5, with TRBD2 matching 15 bases. CDR1 and CDR2 (germline): SGHRS, YFSETQ. This CDR3 contains 16 residues. Germline trimming cut 6 bases from V and 4 bases from J; bases unmatched to any gene: 7. Here the CDR3 DNA reads TGCGCCAGCACCCGGGGACTAGCGGGGGGCGGAGAGACCCAGTACTTC. As protein: CASTRGLAGGGETQYF.

The rearrangement uses TRBV5-1 and TRBJ1-1, with TRBD1 matching over 8 bases. In germline, CDR1 is SGHRS, CDR2 YFSETQ. CDR3 length equals 14 residues. V was clipped by 2 bases and J by 3 bases; unmatched bases: 3. The CDR3 loop reads CASSFLTGDTEAFF. As DNA, the CDR3 is TGCGCCAGCAGCTTCTTGACAGGGGACACTGAAGCTTTCTTT. Drawing the rest from reference TRBV5-1 and TRBJ1-1, the complete variable domain is KAGVTQTPRYLIKTRGQQVTLSCSPISGHRSVSWYQQTPGQGLQFLFEYFSETQRNKGNFPGRFSGRQFSNSRSEMNVSTLELGDSALYLCASSFLTGDTEAFFGQGTRLTVV.

This chain links TRBV7-9 with TRBJ1-2; D is perhaps TRBD1 (6 bases). Germline V gene lookup returns CDR1 SEHNR and CDR2 FQNEAQ (reference sequence). The CDR3 loop spans 13 amino acids. Trimming took 4 bases from V and 5 from J, leaving 11 bases between them. The CDR3 loop is CASSSQGRYGYTF. As DNA, the CDR3 is TGTGCCAGCAGCTCACAGGGCAGGTATGGCTACACCTTC.

The rearrangement links TRBV19 to TRBJ1-5; D is ambiguous. The V and J ends lost 11 bases and 0 bases respectively, with 14 bases between them. Looked up from germline, CDR1 is LNHDA and CDR2 is SQIVND (reference sequence). The CDR3 loop spans 14 amino acids. Here the CDR3 reads CAGGGTFSNQPQHF. CDR3 sequence (DNA): TGTGCCGGAGGAGGCACGTTTAGCAATCAGCCCCAGCATTTT. The full variable domain, completed using reference TRBV19 and TRBJ1-5, is DGGITQSPKYLFRKEGQNVTLSCEQNLNHDAMYWYRQDPGQGLRLIYYSQIVNDFQKGDIAEGYSVSREKKESFPLTVTSAQKNPTAFYLCAGGGTFSNQPQHFGDGTRLSIL.

The V call is TRBV30, the J call TRBJ1-2; maybe TRBD1 (5 bases). CDR3 length: 13 amino acids. The V and J ends lost 2 bases and 5 bases respectively, with 12 bases between them. Germline V lookup: CDR1 GTSNPN, CDR2 SVGIG (reference sequence). This CDR3 is CAWSPGLGYGYTF. CDR3 coding DNA: TGTGCCTGGAGTCCGGGACTTGGGTATGGCTACACCTTC.

This rearrangement joins TRBV9 to TRBJ1-1, with TRBD1 as a possible D gene (5 bases). V dropped 4 bases and J dropped 0 bases, with 13 bases sitting between them. The V gene's germline CDR1 is SGDLS and CDR2 YYNGEE. The CDR3 is 15 amino acids. CDR3 sequence: CASSPQRGVNTEAFF. DNA of the CDR3: TGTGCCAGCAGCCCCCAGCGGGGGGTGAACACTGAAGCTTTCTTT.

This sequence joins TRBV30 and TRBJ1-1; D ambiguous. V lost 1 base and J 5 bases, leaving 8 bases between the germline ends. Germline CDR1 is GTSNPN and CDR2 is SVGIG (reference sequence). The CDR3 is 12 amino acids. This CDR3 reads CAWSAAGTEAFF. For the CDR3, the DNA is TGTGCCTGGAGTGCGGCCGGGACTGAAGCTTTCTTT.

V usage is TRBV7-6 and J usage is TRBJ1-2; D is uncertain. Trimming shortened V by 8 bases and J by 6 bases, and 10 bases separated the two germline ends. Germline CDR1 reads SGHVS; CDR2 reads FNYEAQ. The CDR3 totals 11 residues. The CDR3: CASEKADGYTF. The CDR3 DNA follows: TGTGCCAGCGAAAAGGCGGATGGCTACACCTTC.

V gene TRBV3-1 (or the pseudogene TRBV3-2) combines with J gene TRBJ2-3, with 7 positions matching TRBD2. In germline, CDR1 is LGHDT, CDR2 YNNKEL (reference sequence). The CDR3 sequence is 18 residues long. V shed 4 bases, J shed 5 bases, and the junction held 18 bases outside the gene matches. The CDR3 coding sequence is TGTGCCAGCAGCCCCCCCCTTGAGACTAGCCGAAGGAAAGATACGCAGTATTTT. This sequence encodes CASSPPLETSRRKDTQYF.

V and J are TRBV18 and TRBJ2-1; TRBD2 matches at 9 bases. CDR3 length equals 16 residues. Germline CDR1 and CDR2: KGHSH and LQKENI. The V and J ends lost 1 base and 2 bases, in that order; junction bases with no gene match: 3. The CDR3 DNA reads as TGTGCCAGCTCACCACTGGCTAGCGGGGCCTACAATGAGCAGTTCTTC. This translates into CASSPLASGAYNEQFF. The complete variable domain, with remaining parts taken from reference TRBV18 and TRBJ2-1, reads NAGVMQNPRHLVRRRGQEARLRCSPMKGHSHVYWYRQLPEEGLKFMVYLQKENIIDESGMPKERFSAEFPKEGPSILRIQQVVRGDSAAYFCASSPLASGAYNEQFFGPGTRLTVL.

The gene calls are TRBV15 and TRBJ2-4; 9 positions match TRBD1. Trimming at V came to 6 bases and at J to 4 bases, leaving 1 base not matched to a gene. Germline-derived CDR1 and CDR2 are LNHNV and YYDKDF (reference sequence). The CDR3 is made up of 13 amino acids. The CDR3: CATRGTGKNIQYF. The CDR3 bases are TGTGCCACCAGAGGGACAGGGAAAAACATTCAGTACTTC.

This chain links TRBV29-1 with TRBJ1-4; perhaps TRBD1 as D (6 bases). The germline CDR1 and CDR2 sequences are SQVTM and ANQGSEA. V dropped 7 bases and J dropped 7 bases, with 16 bases sitting between them. This CDR3 comprises 13 residues. The CDR3 DNA sequence: TGCAGCGCCCAGACAGGTGGGAGTGAAAAACTGTTTTTT. It codes for CSAQTGGSEKLFF. Combining the CDR3 with reference TRBV29-1 and TRBJ1-4 gives the whole variable domain SAVISQKPSRDICQRGTSLTIQCQVDSQVTMMFWYRQQPGQSLTLIATANQGSEATYESGFVIDKFPISRPNLTFSTLTVSNMSPEDSSIYLCSAQTGGSEKLFFGSGTQLSVL.

This chain uses TRBV2 with TRBJ1-2, with D uncertain. V lost 8 bases to trimming and J lost 7 bases, with 8 bases between them. Germline CDR1 and CDR2: SNHLY and FYNNEI. The CDR3 is made up of 10 amino acids. The CDR3: CASGWAGYTF. The CDR3 DNA reads TGTGCCAGCGGTTGGGCTGGCTACACCTTC.

V and J are TRBV15 and TRBJ2-7, with 7 bases that match TRBD1. Unmatched junction bases numbered 11, after V lost 2 bases and J lost 4 bases. The germline gives CDR1 LNHNV, CDR2 YYDKDF (reference sequence). The CDR3 is 16 residues long. The CDR3 protein is CATSRTAGTDLYEQYF. In DNA, the CDR3 is TGTGCCACCAGCAGAACTGCCGGGACAGATCTTTACGAGCAGTACTTC.

This chain links TRBV6-6 with TRBJ1-4; TRBD1 agrees at 8 bases. With V trimmed by 5 bases and J by 8 bases, 13 bases remained unmatched. CDR1 and CDR2 (germline): MNHNY, SVGAGI (reference sequence). There are 16 residues in the CDR3. The CDR3 region has the DNA TGTGCCAGCAGTGGGGACCCAGGGGGCTCTAGAGAAAAACTGTTTTTT. Its translation: CASSGDPGGSREKLFF.

The chain joins TRBV27 to TRBJ2-1; D not certain. Germline loops: CDR1 MNHEY, CDR2 SMNVEV (reference sequence). V was trimmed by 3 bases and J by 5 bases, leaving 8 bases between them. The CDR3 is made up of 13 amino acids. CDR3: CASSFIANNEQFF. In DNA, the CDR3 is TGTGCCAGCAGTTTCATCGCTAACAATGAGCAGTTCTTC.

The V call is TRBV10-2, the J call TRBJ2-3; no definite D call. With 7 bases removed from V and 4 bases from J, the gap between germline ends came to 9 bases. The CDR3 totals 12 residues. Germline loops: CDR1 WSHSY, CDR2 SAAADI. The CDR3 DNA reads TGCGCCAGCAAGCCTCCTGCAGATACGCAGTATTTT. This codes for CASKPPADTQYF.

The V gene is TRBV7-8, the J gene TRBJ2-3; 9 bases fit TRBD2. The germline V gene has CDR1 SGHVS and CDR2 FQNEAQ. The CDR3 has 15 residues. After removal of 4 bases from V and 2 bases from J, the junction contained 4 bases not matched to a gene. The CDR3 is CASSSTSGFTDTQYF. The CDR3 region has the DNA TGTGCCAGCAGCTCAACTAGCGGGTTCACAGATACGCAGTATTTT.

V and J are TRBV5-1 and TRBJ2-6, with 7 bases matching TRBD1. Per germline, CDR1 SGHRS and CDR2 YFSETQ. Trimming at V came to 3 bases and at J to 2 bases, leaving 5 bases not matched to a gene. This CDR3 region has 16 residues. The chain's CDR3 is CASSSLGGAGANVLTF. The DNA of the CDR3 is TGCGCCAGCAGCTCCCTAGGGGGCGCTGGGGCCAACGTCCTGACTTTC.

This chain links TRBV11-3 with TRBJ1-1; 8 bases align to TRBD1. The CDR3 totals 16 residues. The germline gives CDR1 SGHNT, CDR2 YENEEA. The trim removed 5 bases at V and 4 bases at J, leaving 12 bases unmatched. The CDR3 region is CASSRGNRGMVTEAFF. In DNA, the CDR3 is TGTGCCAGCAGCCGTGGGAACAGGGGGATGGTCACTGAAGCTTTCTTT.

The rearrangement uses TRBV5-1 and TRBJ1-6; perhaps TRBD1 as D (6 bases). V shed 4 bases and J shed 2 bases, with 10 bases lying between them. The V gene's germline CDR1 is SGHRS and CDR2 YFSETQ. CDR3 length equals 15 residues. The DNA for the CDR3 is TGCGCCAGCAGCGCACAGGGTCCCTATAATTCACCCCTCCACTTT. It specifies CASSAQGPYNSPLHF.

This chain links TRBV11-2 with TRBJ2-3; 12 bases match TRBD2. The ends lost 5 bases at V and 5 bases at J; junction bases unmatched: 2. The CDR3 loop spans 14 amino acids. CDR1 is SGHAT and CDR2 is FQNNGV in the germline V gene. Written as DNA, the CDR3 is TGTGCCAGCAGCCTACTAGCGGGGGGAGATACGCAGTATTTT. It is translated as CASSLLAGGDTQYF.

The J gene is TRBJ2-7, the V gene TRBV6-7, with 7 bases that match TRBD1. TRBV6-7 is treated as an ORF (open reading frame) with a function not yet certain. Unmatched junction bases numbered 23, after V lost 0 bases and J lost 0 bases. CDR3 length: 22 amino acids. CDR3 sequence: CASSYSPQRLRGGQIISYEQYF. CDR3 coding DNA: TGTGCCAGCAGTTACTCCCCGCAACGCCTTCGAGGGGGACAGATCATCTCCTACGAGCAGTACTTC.

The chain has TRBV30 and TRBJ1-2; D remains unclear. Germline CDR1 and CDR2: GTSNPN and SVGIG (reference sequence). Trimming left V 3 bases short and J 4 bases short, with 15 bases between. CDR3 length: 14 residues. The CDR3 DNA reads TGTGCCTGGAGCCCCCAATTTGACTTCTATGGCTACACCTTC. As protein: CAWSPQFDFYGYTF.

The rearrangement links TRBV10-3 to TRBJ2-3; the match to TRBD1 covers 7 bases. Unmatched junction bases numbered 8, after V lost 2 bases and J lost 15 bases. CDR3 length: 12 residues. Germline assignment: CDR1 ENHRY and CDR2 SYGVKD. This CDR3 reads CAISEVQGPYYF. The CDR3 DNA follows: TGTGCCATCAGTGAGGTACAGGGGCCCTATTATTTT.

The chain links TRBV19 to TRBJ1-6; TRBD1 matches 9 bases. V shed 6 bases, J shed 5 bases, and the junction held 5 bases outside the gene matches. This CDR3 is built from 15 residues. CDR1 is LNHDA and CDR2 is SQIVND in the germline V gene (reference sequence). This CDR3 reads CASRKWTGDNSPLHF. The CDR3 nucleotides are TGTGCCAGTAGGAAATGGACAGGGGATAATTCACCCCTCCACTTT. Looking up the rest from reference TRBV19 and TRBJ1-6 gives the full variable domain: DGGITQSPKYLFRKEGQNVTLSCEQNLNHDAMYWYRQDPGQGLRLIYYSQIVNDFQKGDIAEGYSVSREKKESFPLTVTSAQKNPTAFYLCASRKWTGDNSPLHFGNGTRLTVT.

The V gene is TRBV7-8, the J gene TRBJ1-3; D remains ambiguous. V was pared by 3 bases and J by 2 bases, with 14 bases between. CDR3 size: 16 residues. Germline V gene lookup returns CDR1 SGHVS and CDR2 FQNEAQ. Here the CDR3 reads CASSFEPGYAGNTIYF. CDR3 DNA sequence: TGTGCCAGCAGCTTCGAACCGGGGTACGCTGGAAACACCATATATTTT.

The chain uses TRBV15 and TRBJ2-5; TRBD2 aligns across 9 bases. This CDR3 is built from 15 residues. Germline values: CDR1 LNHNV, CDR2 YYDKDF (reference sequence). Germline trimming cut 5 bases from V and 5 bases from J; bases unmatched to any gene: 9. The CDR3 DNA follows: TGTGCCACCAGCTCCGAGGCCCTAGCGGGGGAGACCCAGTACTTC. Translated: CATSSEALAGETQYF.